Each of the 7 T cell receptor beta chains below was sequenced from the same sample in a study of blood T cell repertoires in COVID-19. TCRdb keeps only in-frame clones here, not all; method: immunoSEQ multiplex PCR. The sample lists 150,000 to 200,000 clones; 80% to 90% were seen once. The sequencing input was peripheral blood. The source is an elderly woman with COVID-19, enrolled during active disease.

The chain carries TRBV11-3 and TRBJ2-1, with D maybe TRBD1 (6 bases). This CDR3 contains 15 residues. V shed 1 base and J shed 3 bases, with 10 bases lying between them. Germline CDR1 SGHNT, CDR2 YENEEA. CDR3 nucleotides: TGTGCCAGCAGCTTAGTACTACAGGGCTACAATGAGCAGTTCTTC. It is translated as CASSLVLQGYNEQFF.

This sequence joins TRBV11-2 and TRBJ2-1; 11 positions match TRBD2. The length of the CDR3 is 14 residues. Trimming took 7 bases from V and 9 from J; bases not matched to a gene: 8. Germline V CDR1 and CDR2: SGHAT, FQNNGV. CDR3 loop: CASTPGLADVEQFF. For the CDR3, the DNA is TGTGCCAGCACCCCGGGACTAGCGGACGTTGAGCAGTTCTTC. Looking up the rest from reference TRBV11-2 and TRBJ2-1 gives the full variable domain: EAGVAQSPRYKIIEKRQSVAFWCNPISGHATLYWYQQILGQGPKLLIQFQNNGVVDDSQLPKDRFSAERLKGVDSTLKIQPAKLEDSAVYLCASTPGLADVEQFFGPGTRLTVL.

For the CDR3, the DNA is TGCGCGCAGGGAGGATCCTACGAGCAGTACTTC. Amino acids: CAQGGSYEQYF. The V call is TRBV20-1, the J call TRBJ2-7; tentatively, D is TRBD2 (6 bases). The length of the CDR3 is 11 residues. Germline CDR1 is DFQATT and CDR2 is SNEGSKA (reference sequence).

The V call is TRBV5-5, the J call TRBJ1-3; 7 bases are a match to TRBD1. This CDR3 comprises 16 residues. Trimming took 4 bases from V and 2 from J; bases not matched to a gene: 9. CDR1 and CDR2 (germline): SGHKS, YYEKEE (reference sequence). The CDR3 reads CASSPRQGLTGNTIYF. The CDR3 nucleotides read TGTGCCAGCAGCCCAAGACAGGGCCTCACTGGAAACACCATATATTTT.

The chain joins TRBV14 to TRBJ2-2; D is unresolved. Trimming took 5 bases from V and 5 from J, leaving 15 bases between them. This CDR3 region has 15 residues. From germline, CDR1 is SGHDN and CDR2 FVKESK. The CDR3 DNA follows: TGTGCCAGCAGCTTCGGGTCCCTTGGGACCGGGGAGCTGTTTTTT. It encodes CASSFGSLGTGELFF.

CDR3 sequence (DNA): TGTGCCAGCAGCTTAGTCGGTCGGGAGAACACTGAAGCTTTCTTT. Translation gives CASSLVGRENTEAFF. The chain has TRBV7-2 and TRBJ1-1; D is ambiguous. This CDR3 is 15 amino acids long. Germline assignment: CDR1 SGHTA and CDR2 FQGNSA. Trimming removed 1 base at V and 1 base at J, with 10 bases between.

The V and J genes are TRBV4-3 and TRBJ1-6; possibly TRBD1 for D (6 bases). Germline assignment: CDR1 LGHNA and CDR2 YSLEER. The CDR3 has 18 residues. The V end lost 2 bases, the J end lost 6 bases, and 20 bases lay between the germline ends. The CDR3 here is CASSQFYGGPVFNSPLHF. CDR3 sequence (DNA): TGCGCCAGCAGCCAATTTTACGGGGGGCCGGTGTTTAATTCACCCCTCCACTTT.